This entry lists 14 T cell receptor beta chains sequenced from one sample in a study of CD8 T cells in ankylosing spondylitis. TCRdb used MiXCR to reprocess the 5' RACE reads, holding one entry per CDR3 protein. The sample shows 220,000 or so distinct CDR3 sequences, roughly a tenth of them seen only once. The sequencing sample was made of blood, either unsorted or a sorted T cell fraction (not recorded which). The receptors were gathered from a male donor with ankylosing spondylitis or in good health (not recorded which).

This clonotype has a handful of counts. This chain links TRBV3-1 with TRBJ1-1; a weak D match, TRBD1 (5 bases). The ends were cut back, 1 base at V and 4 bases at J, with 10 bases in the middle. Germline loops: CDR1 LGHDT, CDR2 YNNKEL (reference sequence). The CDR3 has 14 residues. CDR3 region: CASSQGTLGTEAFF. CDR3 nucleotide sequence: TGTGCCAGCAGCCAAGGGACATTGGGCACTGAAGCTTTCTTT.

This clonotype was recorded at least ten times. The V gene is TRBV12-3 or TRBV12-4, the J gene TRBJ1-6; tentatively, D is TRBD1 (5 bases). This CDR3 region has 15 residues. Between the trimmed V and J ends, which lost 6 bases and 6 bases, there was a span of 15 bases. CDR3 residues: CASSSQGFGNSPLHF. As DNA, the CDR3 is TGTGCCAGCAGCTCCCAGGGTTTCGGTAATTCACCCCTCCACTTT.

There are many counts of this clonotype. This chain connects TRBV6-5 to TRBJ2-1; possibly TRBD2 for D (6 bases). The CDR3 is made up of 16 amino acids. The ends were cut back, 4 bases at V and 8 bases at J, with 21 bases in the middle. Germline CDR1 is MNHEY and CDR2 is SVGAGI. CDR3 in amino acids: CASSLSGTPLADEQFF. CDR3 DNA sequence: TGTGCCAGCAGTTTATCCGGGACTCCATTGGCCGATGAGCAGTTCTTC.

This clonotype was detected many times. CDR3: CASSVLNEQFF. Written as DNA, the CDR3 is TGTGCCAGCAGTGTACTCAATGAGCAGTTCTTC. The V gene is TRBV2, the J gene TRBJ2-1; D is undetermined. CDR1 SNHLY and CDR2 FYNNEI come from the germline V gene. V was cut by 4 bases and J by 6 bases, with 4 bases left in between. The length of the CDR3 is 11 residues.

This chain links TRBV7-9 with TRBJ2-1; 9 nucleotides align to TRBD2. The CDR3 is made up of 15 amino acids. The V gene end was trimmed by 5 bases and the J gene end by 5 bases; junction bases not matched to a gene: 7. Per the germline V gene, CDR1 is SEHNR and CDR2 is FQNEAQ (reference sequence). CDR3 protein: CASSAAGGPNNEQFF. For the CDR3, the DNA is TGTGCCAGCAGCGCCGCGGGGGGGCCCAACAATGAGCAGTTCTTC.

This clonotype was recorded a few times. The chain is built from TRBV2 and TRBJ1-1, with a weak D call TRBD1 (6 bases). The V gene lost 6 bases and the J gene lost 0 bases, with 8 bases spanning the gap. The CDR3 is 13 residues long. Germline V gene sequence: CDR1 SNHLY, CDR2 FYNNEI. CDR3 sequence reads: CASRDSLNTEAFF. DNA for the CDR3: TGTGCCAGCAGGGACAGTCTGAACACTGAAGCTTTCTTT.

The V and J genes are TRBV7-8 and TRBJ2-5; TRBD1 agrees at 10 bases. The germline V gene has CDR1 SGHVS and CDR2 FQNEAQ. CDR3 length: 16 residues. After removal of 2 bases from V and 6 bases from J, the junction contained 9 bases not matched to a gene. This chain's CDR3 is CASSLTLTGGKKTQYF. The DNA for the CDR3 is TGTGCCAGCAGCTTAACATTGACAGGGGGCAAAAAGACCCAGTACTTC.

This chain uses TRBV6-1 with TRBJ2-7, with D perhaps TRBD1 (5 bases). V was clipped by 10 bases and J by 0 bases, with 16 bases between them. Germline V gene sequence: CDR1 MNHNS, CDR2 SASEGT. There are 14 residues in the CDR3. The CDR3 DNA follows: TGTGCCATCCGAAGGACACAGAACTCCTACGAGCAGTACTTC. Translating it yields CAIRRTQNSYEQYF.

This clonotype has ten or more counts. The chain uses TRBV7-2 and TRBJ2-3, with 9 bases aligning to TRBD2. Germline CDR1 and CDR2: SGHTA and FQGNSA. The length of the CDR3 is 14 residues. The trim removed 5 bases at V and 5 bases at J, leaving 5 bases unmatched. The CDR3 sequence: CASSQGLALDTQYF. For the CDR3, the DNA is TGTGCCAGCAGCCAGGGACTAGCACTAGATACGCAGTATTTT.

In its sample, this clonotype was seen many times. The V call is TRBV7-2, the J call TRBJ1-1, with D unclear. V lost 3 bases and J lost 0, with 11 bases in between. The CDR3 has 15 amino acids. The germline V gene encodes CDR1 SGHTA and CDR2 FQGNSA. The CDR3 nucleotides read TGTGCCAGCAGCTTGGGAGGGAATCTGAACACTGAAGCTTTCTTT. Protein: CASSLGGNLNTEAFF.

This clonotype was seen at least ten times. This chain links TRBV7-9 with TRBJ2-3, with 10 bases aligning to TRBD1. CDR1 is SEHNR and CDR2 is FQNEAQ in the germline V gene (reference sequence). The CDR3 consists of 15 residues. The trim removed 5 bases at V and 2 bases at J, leaving 4 bases unmatched. CDR3 DNA sequence: TGTGCCAGCAGCGCCGGGACAGGGGTCACAGATACGCAGTATTTT. This sequence encodes CASSAGTGVTDTQYF.

This clonotype occurred many times. The chain combines TRBV7-2 with TRBJ1-1; no definite D call. V lost 0 bases and J 1 base, leaving 3 bases between the germline ends. The germline gives CDR1 SGHTA, CDR2 FQGNSA. The CDR3 totals 13 residues. CDR3 coding DNA: TGTGCCAGCAGCTTAGCGGGGAACACTGAAGCTTTCTTT. This codes for CASSLAGNTEAFF. Based on the CDR3 plus reference TRBV7-2 and TRBJ1-1, the full variable domain is GAGVSQSPSNKVTEKGKDVELRCDPISGHTALYWYRQSLGQGLEFLIYFQGNSAPDKSGLPSDRFSAERTGGSVSTLTIQRTQQEDSAVYLCASSLAGNTEAFFGQGTRLTVV.

The genes are TRBV28 and TRBJ2-2, with D tentatively TRBD2 (6 bases). In germline, CDR1 is MDHEN, CDR2 SYDVKM. The CDR3 extends over 14 amino acids. V was trimmed by 6 bases and J by 6 bases, leaving 14 bases between them. The chain's CDR3 is CASSLTGVAGELFF. Here the CDR3 DNA reads TGTGCCAGCAGCCTTACGGGGGTGGCCGGGGAGCTGTTTTTT.

This clonotype has only a few counts. This chain links TRBV20-1 with TRBJ2-7; 12 nucleotides align to TRBD2. The CDR3 sequence is 13 residues long. V shed 6 bases, J shed 7 bases, and the junction held 7 bases outside the gene matches. Per the germline V gene, CDR1 is DFQATT and CDR2 is SNEGSKA (reference sequence). The CDR3, as DNA: TGCAGTGCGGACGGGACTAGCGGGCATGAGCAGTACTTC. Its protein is CSADGTSGHEQYF.